This T cell receptor beta chain was profiled in a study of blood T cell repertoires in COVID-19 (dated by TCRdb to 2020 to 2021). General notes on the study: Collaborator samples came from the United States, Italy and Spain and covered acute and convalescent phases of COVID-19. The repertoires were released in a freely available public database meant as a resource for research on the immune response to SARS-CoV-2. Samples came from the ongoing ImmuneRACE study (first 160 participants) plus 1,254 subjects from 6 global collaborators. The material from the prospective study consisted of cDNA or gDNA derived from T cells, B-cell-depleted T cells, or PBMCs. Sample metadata almost always included a de-identified subject ID, COVID-19 status, age in years and sex. Where HLA class I and class II types were available, the types were taken from metadata supplied by the sample provider, not from assay-based typing. Deeply sampled blood TCRbeta repertoires from subjects exposed to, actively infected with, or recovered from COVID-19 were included in the dataset. General findings and caveats noted by the study authors: The quantity of clinical and demographic metadata differed by source and by participant and was supplied without curation.

Whole blood was collected in K2EDTA tubes by collaborating institutions according to the institutions' own protocols. For TCRbeta analysis, collaborators shipped samples in one of three forms: frozen whole blood, isolated PBMCs, or DNA extracted from either of those sample types. Turning to this clone: Its antigen is still unknown. No much larger clonotype is one base removed from it; base qualities were not supplied.

TCRbeta CDR3 regions were amplified from genomic DNA by means of the immunoSEQ Assay, a bias-controlled multiplex PCR. On the authors' methods: The number of nucleated cells in each sample was estimated by amplification of reference gene primers within the assay. Sequence reads were collapsed and filtered to measure the absolute abundance of every unique TCRbeta CDR3 rearrangement. Productive Simpson clonality was computed per sample as the square root of Simpson's diversity index over productive rearrangements. In its TCRdb copy, this immuneACCESS table keeps in-frame sequences only and misses some clones. Where compared with another copy, unresolved V genes explain less than half of these, and the others have no known cause. From that table come the V and J calls and clone size; the DNA was used to work out D and trimming. The sample has 250,000 to 300,000 clones on record, around 86% of them singletons. The top ten constitute around 2.1% of the sample.

V loses 4 bases at its end and J loses 1 base; junction bases beyond the gene matches: 7. Via the germline V gene, CDR1 is MNHNS and CDR2 SASEGT. The CDR3 goes from the cysteine to the phenylalanine over 16 residues. Only the CDR3 region is kept as DNA, spanning 48 bases read in frame from base 1. The rearrangement joined TRBV6-1 to TRBJ2-3; 8 of the junction bases match TRBD2. This clonotype was obtained from a man in his fifties with acute or convalescent COVID-19. Sequencing was done on a sample of peripheral blood. The sequenced DNA is TGTGCCAGCAGTGCAAAACGGGGGGGCCGCACAGATACGCAGTATTTT. It translates as CASSAKRGGRTDTQYF.